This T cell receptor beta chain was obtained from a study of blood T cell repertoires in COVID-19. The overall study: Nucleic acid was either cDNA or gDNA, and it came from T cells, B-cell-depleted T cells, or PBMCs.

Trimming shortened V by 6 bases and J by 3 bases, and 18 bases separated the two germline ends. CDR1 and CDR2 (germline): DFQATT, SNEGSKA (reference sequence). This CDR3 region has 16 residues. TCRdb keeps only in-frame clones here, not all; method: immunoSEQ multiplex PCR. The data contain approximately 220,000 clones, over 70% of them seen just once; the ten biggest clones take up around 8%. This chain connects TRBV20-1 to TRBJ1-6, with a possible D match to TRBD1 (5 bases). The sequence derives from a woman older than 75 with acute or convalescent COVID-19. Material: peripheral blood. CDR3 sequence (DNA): TGCAGTGCAAGTGGGACGGGAGGAATCTATAATTCACCCCTCCACTTT. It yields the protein CSASGTGGIYNSPLHF.